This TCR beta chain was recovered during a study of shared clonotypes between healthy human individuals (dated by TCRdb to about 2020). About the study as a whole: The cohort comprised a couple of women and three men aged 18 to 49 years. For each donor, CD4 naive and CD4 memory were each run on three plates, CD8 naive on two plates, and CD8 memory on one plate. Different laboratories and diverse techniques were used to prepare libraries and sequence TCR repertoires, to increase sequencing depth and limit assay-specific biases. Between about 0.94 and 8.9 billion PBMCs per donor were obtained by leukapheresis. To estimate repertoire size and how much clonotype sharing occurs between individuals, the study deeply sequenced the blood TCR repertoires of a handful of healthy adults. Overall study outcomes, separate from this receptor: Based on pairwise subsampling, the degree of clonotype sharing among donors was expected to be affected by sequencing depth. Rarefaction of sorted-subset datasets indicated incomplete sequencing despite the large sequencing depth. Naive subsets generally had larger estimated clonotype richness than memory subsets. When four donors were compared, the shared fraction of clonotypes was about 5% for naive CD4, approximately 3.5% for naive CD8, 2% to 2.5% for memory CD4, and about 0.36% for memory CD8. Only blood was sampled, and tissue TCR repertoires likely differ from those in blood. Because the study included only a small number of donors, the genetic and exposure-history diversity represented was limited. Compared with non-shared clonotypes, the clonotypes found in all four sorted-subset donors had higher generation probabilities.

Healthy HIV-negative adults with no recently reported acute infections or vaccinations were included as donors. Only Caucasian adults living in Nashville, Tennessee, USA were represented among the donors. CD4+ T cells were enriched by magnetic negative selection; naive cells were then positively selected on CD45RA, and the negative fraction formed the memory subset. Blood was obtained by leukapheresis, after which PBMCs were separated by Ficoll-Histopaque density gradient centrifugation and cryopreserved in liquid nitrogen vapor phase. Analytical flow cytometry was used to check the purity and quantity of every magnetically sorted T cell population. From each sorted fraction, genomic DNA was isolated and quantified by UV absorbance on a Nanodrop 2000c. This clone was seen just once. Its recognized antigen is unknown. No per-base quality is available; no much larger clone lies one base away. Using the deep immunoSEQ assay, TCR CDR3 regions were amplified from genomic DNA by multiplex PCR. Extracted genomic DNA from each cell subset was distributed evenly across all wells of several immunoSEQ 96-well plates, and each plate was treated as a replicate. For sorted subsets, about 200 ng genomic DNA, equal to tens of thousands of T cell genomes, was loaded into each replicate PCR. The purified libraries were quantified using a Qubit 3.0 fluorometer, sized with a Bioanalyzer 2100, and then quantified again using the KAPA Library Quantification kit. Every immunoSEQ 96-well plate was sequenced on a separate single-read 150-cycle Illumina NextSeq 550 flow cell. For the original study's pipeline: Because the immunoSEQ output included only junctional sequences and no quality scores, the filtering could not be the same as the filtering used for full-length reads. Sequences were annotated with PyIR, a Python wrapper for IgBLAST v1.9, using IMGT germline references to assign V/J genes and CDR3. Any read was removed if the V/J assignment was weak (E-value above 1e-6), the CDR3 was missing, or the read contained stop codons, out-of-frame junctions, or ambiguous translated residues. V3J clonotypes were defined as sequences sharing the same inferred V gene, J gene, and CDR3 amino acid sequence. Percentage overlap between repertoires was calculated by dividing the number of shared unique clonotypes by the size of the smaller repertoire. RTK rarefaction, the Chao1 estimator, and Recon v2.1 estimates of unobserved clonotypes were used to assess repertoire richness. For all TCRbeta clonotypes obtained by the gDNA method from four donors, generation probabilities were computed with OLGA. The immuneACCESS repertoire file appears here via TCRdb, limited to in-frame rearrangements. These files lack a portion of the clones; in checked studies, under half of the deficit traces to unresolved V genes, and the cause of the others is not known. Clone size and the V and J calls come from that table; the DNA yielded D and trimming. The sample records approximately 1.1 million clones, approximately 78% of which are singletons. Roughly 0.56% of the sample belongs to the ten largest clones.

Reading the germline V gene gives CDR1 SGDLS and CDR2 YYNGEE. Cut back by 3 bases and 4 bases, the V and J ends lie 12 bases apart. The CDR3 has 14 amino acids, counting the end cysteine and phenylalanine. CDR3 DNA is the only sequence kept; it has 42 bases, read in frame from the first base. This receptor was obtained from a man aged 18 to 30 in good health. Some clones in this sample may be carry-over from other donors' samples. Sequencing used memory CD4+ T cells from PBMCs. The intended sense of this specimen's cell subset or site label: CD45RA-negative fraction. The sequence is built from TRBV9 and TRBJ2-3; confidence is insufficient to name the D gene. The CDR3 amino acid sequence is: CASSAPLGPDTQYF. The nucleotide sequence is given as TGTGCCAGCAGCGCACCCCTAGGCCCAGATACGCAGTATTTT.